The T cell receptor beta chain described here comes from a study of blood T cell repertoires in COVID-19. For the study at large: PBMCs, B-cell-depleted T cells, or T cells were the source of the cDNA or gDNA that made up the material.

TCRdb's table, derived via immunoSEQ multiplex PCR, lists solely in-frame clones and lacks some. The sample records 200,000 or so clones, 85% to 90% being singletons. The CDR3 has 16 residues. V was pared by 1 base and J by 3 bases, with 13 bases between. Germline values: CDR1 LGHNA, CDR2 YNFKEQ. The chain carries TRBV4-2 and TRBJ1-5, with D tentatively TRBD1 (5 bases). This clonotype was obtained from a man between 25 and 39 years old with COVID-19, enrolled during active disease. The sequencing input was peripheral blood. CDR3 amino acids: CASSQVSGGNNQPQHF. The CDR3 DNA sequence: TGTGCCAGCAGCCAAGTTAGCGGGGGAAACAATCAGCCCCAGCATTTT.